The clone carrying this TCR beta chain was observed a single time. The sample is drawn from a study of blood T cell repertoires in COVID-19. Study-level information: In each case, the material was cDNA or gDNA derived from T cells, B-cell-depleted T cells, or PBMCs.

V trimming: 3 bases; J trimming: 6 bases; junction bases outside the gene matches: 8. The V gene's germline CDR1 is MDHEN and CDR2 SYDVKM. CDR3 length: 17 amino acids. Study processing details: Reference gene primer amplification gave nucleated cell count estimates. Measured with immunoSEQ multiplex PCR; TCRdb has only the in-frame clones, and not every one. The DNA gave D and trimming, while V, J and clone size come from that table. Among about 250,000 clones, 84% were seen once, and the ten largest hold approximately 1.5%. Sequencing was carried out using peripheral blood. The origin of this receptor is a woman between 40 and 55 years old who had recovered from COVID-19. The chain uses TRBV28 and TRBJ2-3, with 14 nucleotides matching TRBD2. The CDR3 DNA sequence: TGTGCCAGCAGTTTGGGCTCGACTAGCGGGGGGGGTGATACGCAGTATTTT. It codes for CASSLGSTSGGGDTQYF.